This T cell receptor beta chain was retrieved from a study of T cell changes during pregnancy in multiple sclerosis. Germline V gives CDR1 MDHEN, CDR2 SYDVKM. V dropped 2 bases and J dropped 2; count of bases not matched to a gene: 5. The CDR3 extends over 15 amino acids. Sequencing was performed with immunoSEQ multiplex PCR; in TCRdb, only in-frame clones are kept and a portion is missing. The sample has fewer than 90,000 clones, 94% seen once. This sample comprised peripheral blood, obtained in the third trimester of pregnancy. The sequence came from a female donor with multiple sclerosis, enrolled in a pregnancy study. The chain employs TRBV28 and TRBJ2-7, with 8 bases identical to TRBD2. CDR3 nucleotides: TGTGCCAGCAGTTTAAGGCTAGCGGGCCCCTACGAGCAGTACTTC. This sequence encodes CASSLRLAGPYEQYF.